Listed below are T cell receptor beta chains from one sample, sequenced in a study of cytomegalovirus exposure and HLA in healthy donors. Data came from immunoSEQ multiplex PCR; TCRdb stores just in-frame clones and leaves some out. This sample has under 400,000 clones; 88% occur once, and the top ten carry approximately 0.96%. Specimen: PBMCs. The receptors stem from a man aged 25 to 40 in good health and CMV-seronegative. CDR3s include the opening cysteine and the closing phenylalanine or tryptophan. The D gene is left open where the match is weak. Clone size appears in some rows only: once, few, many, or a class for an expanded clone.

CDR3nt: TGTGCCAGCAGGAAGGACAGGGGGCAGGGTAATGAAAAACTGTTTTTT
CDR3aa: CASRKDRGQGNEKLFF
v_gene: TRBV2
j_gene: TRBJ1-4
abundance: NA
d_gene: TRBD1

CDR3nt: TGTGCCAGCAGTTTCCTGACAGGGAACAATGAGCAGTTCTTC
CDR3aa: CASSFLTGNNEQFF
v_gene: TRBV6-5
j_gene: TRBJ2-1
abundance: NA
d_gene: TRBD1

CDR3nt: TGTGCCAGCAGTTTAGACAGGTATCAGCCCCAGCATTTT
CDR3aa: CASSLDRYQPQHF
v_gene: TRBV27
j_gene: TRBJ1-5
abundance: NA
d_gene: NA

CDR3nt: TGCGCCAGCAGCCTACTAGCGGGGCGAAAAGAGACCCAGTACTTC
CDR3aa: CASSLLAGRKETQYF
v_gene: TRBV4-1
j_gene: TRBJ2-5
abundance: NA
d_gene: TRBD2

CDR3nt: TGTGCCAGCAGTTTTGGGACAGGGGGTTACGAGCAGTACTTC
CDR3aa: CASSFGTGGYEQYF
v_gene: TRBV6-5
j_gene: TRBJ2-7
abundance: NA
d_gene: TRBD1

CDR3nt: TGTGCCAGCAGCTTAGCCCAGGGCTATAGCAATCAGCCCCAGCATTTT
CDR3aa: CASSLAQGYSNQPQHF
v_gene: TRBV7-8
j_gene: TRBJ1-5
abundance: NA
d_gene: NA

CDR3nt: TGCAGCGTTGACAGGCTGGGTTCTGGAAACACCATATATTTT
CDR3aa: CSVDRLGSGNTIYF
v_gene: TRBV29-1
j_gene: TRBJ1-3
abundance: NA
d_gene: NA

CDR3nt: TGTGCCAGCAGCCCTTCGGCAGGCTACACCGGGGAGCTGTTTTTT
CDR3aa: CASSPSAGYTGELFF
v_gene: TRBV5-4
j_gene: TRBJ2-2
abundance: once
d_gene: NA

CDR3nt: TGTGCCAGCAGTCCAACCTCAGGGGCTAACTATGGCTACACCTTC
CDR3aa: CASSPTSGANYGYTF
v_gene: TRBV6-5
j_gene: TRBJ1-2
abundance: NA
d_gene: NA

CDR3nt: TGCGCCAGCAGCCAAGATCAGTTCGCGGTGACGCAGTATTTT
CDR3aa: CASSQDQFAVTQYF
v_gene: TRBV4-1
j_gene: TRBJ2-3
abundance: NA
d_gene: NA

CDR3nt: TGCAGCGTTGAAGATAGAGAATATGGCTACACCTTC
CDR3aa: CSVEDREYGYTF
v_gene: TRBV29-1
j_gene: TRBJ1-2
abundance: NA
d_gene: NA

CDR3nt: TGTGCCAGTAGTCGAGGGGGATCCGGGGCCAACGTCCTGACTTTC
CDR3aa: CASSRGGSGANVLTF
v_gene: TRBV19
j_gene: TRBJ2-6
abundance: NA
d_gene: NA

CDR3nt: TGTGCCAGCAGCTCGGGGTCCCCGGTACGGACAGATAATGAAGCTTTCTTT
CDR3aa: CASSSGSPVRTDNEAFF
v_gene: TRBV11-2
j_gene: TRBJ1-1
abundance: NA
d_gene: NA

CDR3nt: TGTGCCAGCTCCGAGCGGGGCCGTGGGAATGAGCAGTTCTTC
CDR3aa: CASSERGRGNEQFF
v_gene: TRBV18
j_gene: TRBJ2-1
abundance: NA
d_gene: TRBD2

CDR3nt: TGTGCCAGCAGTGACGTCGGGGGGGGTCGCACAGATACGCAGTATTTT
CDR3aa: CASSDVGGGRTDTQYF
v_gene: TRBV2
j_gene: TRBJ2-3
abundance: NA
d_gene: TRBD2

CDR3nt: TGCAGCACGGGGGAGGAGGGCTACACCTTC
CDR3aa: CSTGEEGYTF
v_gene: TRBV29-1
j_gene: TRBJ1-2
abundance: NA
d_gene: NA

CDR3nt: TGCGCCAGCAGCCAAGATACTGGGGGGGTACTCTCAATGAGCACAGATACGCAGTATTTT
CDR3aa: CASSQDTGGVLSMSTDTQYF
v_gene: TRBV4-3
j_gene: TRBJ2-3
abundance: once
d_gene: TRBD2

CDR3nt: TGTGCCTGGAGTGTAGTCAGTGGCACAGATACGCAGTATTTT
CDR3aa: CAWSVVSGTDTQYF
v_gene: TRBV30
j_gene: TRBJ2-3
abundance: NA
d_gene: NA

CDR3nt: TGTGCCAGCAGTTCCGGGTCCTTCGGAAACACCATATATTTT
CDR3aa: CASSSGSFGNTIYF
v_gene: TRBV6-6
j_gene: TRBJ1-3
abundance: NA
d_gene: NA

CDR3nt: TGTGCCAGCTCCCCCCGGGACAGGAATTACAATGAGCAGTTCTTC
CDR3aa: CASSPRDRNYNEQFF
v_gene: TRBV18
j_gene: TRBJ2-1
abundance: NA
d_gene: TRBD1

CDR3nt: TGTGCCAGCAGTTTAGCCGGCCACTACTACGAGCAGTACTTC
CDR3aa: CASSLAGHYYEQYF
v_gene: TRBV27
j_gene: TRBJ2-7
abundance: NA
d_gene: NA

CDR3nt: TGCGCCAGCAGCCCCACAAGCGGAAAAGAGACCCAGTACTTC
CDR3aa: CASSPTSGKETQYF
v_gene: TRBV5-1
j_gene: TRBJ2-5
abundance: NA
d_gene: NA

CDR3nt: TGTGCCAGCAGTGAGCGAGATAATTCACCCCTCCACTTT
CDR3aa: CASSERDNSPLHF
v_gene: TRBV6-1
j_gene: TRBJ1-6
abundance: NA
d_gene: NA

CDR3nt: TGTGCCAGCAGCGGGACAGGGAGCTACGAGCAGTACTTC
CDR3aa: CASSGTGSYEQYF
v_gene: TRBV6-7
j_gene: TRBJ2-7
abundance: NA
d_gene: TRBD1

CDR3nt: TGCGCCAGCATACTGACAGGGTCAACTAATGAAAAACTGTTTTTT
CDR3aa: CASILTGSTNEKLFF
v_gene: TRBV5-1
j_gene: TRBJ1-4
abundance: NA
d_gene: TRBD1

CDR3nt: TGCGCCAGCAGCCAAGCCTTCGAGGACTACTTAGCAGATACGCAGTATTTT
CDR3aa: CASSQAFEDYLADTQYF
v_gene: TRBV4-1
j_gene: TRBJ2-3
abundance: NA
d_gene: NA